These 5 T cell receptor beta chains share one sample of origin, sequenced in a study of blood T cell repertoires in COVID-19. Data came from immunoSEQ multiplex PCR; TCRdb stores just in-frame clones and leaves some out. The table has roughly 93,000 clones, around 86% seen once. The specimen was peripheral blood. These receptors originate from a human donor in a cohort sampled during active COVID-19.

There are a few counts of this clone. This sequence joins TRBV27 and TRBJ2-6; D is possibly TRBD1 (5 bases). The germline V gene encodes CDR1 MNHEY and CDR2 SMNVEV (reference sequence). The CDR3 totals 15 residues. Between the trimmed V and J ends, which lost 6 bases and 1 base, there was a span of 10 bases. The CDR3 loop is CASSPRGSGANVLTF. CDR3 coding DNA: TGTGCCAGCAGCCCAAGGGGTTCTGGGGCCAACGTCCTGACTTTC. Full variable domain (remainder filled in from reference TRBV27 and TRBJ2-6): EAQVTQNPRYLITVTGKKLTVTCSQNMNHEYMSWYRQDPGLGLRQIYYSMNVEVTDKGDVPEGYKVSRKEKRNFPLILESPSPNQTSLYFCASSPRGSGANVLTFGAGSRLTVL.

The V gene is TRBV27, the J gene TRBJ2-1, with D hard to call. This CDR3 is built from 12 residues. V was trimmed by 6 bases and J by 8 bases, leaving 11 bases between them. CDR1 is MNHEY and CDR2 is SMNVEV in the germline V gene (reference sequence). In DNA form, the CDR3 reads TGTGCCAGCAGCGGGTGGTCGGATGAGCAGTTCTTC. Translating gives CASSGWSDEQFF.

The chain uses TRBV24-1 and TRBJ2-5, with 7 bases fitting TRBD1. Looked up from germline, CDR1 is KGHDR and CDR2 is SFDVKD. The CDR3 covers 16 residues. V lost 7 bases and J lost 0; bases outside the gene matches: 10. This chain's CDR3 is CATSGTQGSYQETQYF. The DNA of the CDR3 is TGTGCCACCAGCGGAACACAGGGGTCGTACCAAGAGACCCAGTACTTC.

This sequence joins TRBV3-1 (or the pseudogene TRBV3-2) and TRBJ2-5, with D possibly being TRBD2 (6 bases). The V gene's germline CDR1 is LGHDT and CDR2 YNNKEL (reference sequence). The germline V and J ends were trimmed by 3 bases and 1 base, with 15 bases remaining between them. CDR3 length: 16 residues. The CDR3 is CASSQNPRSGQETQYF. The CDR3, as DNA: TGTGCCAGCAGCCAGAACCCTCGTAGCGGCCAAGAGACCCAGTACTTC.

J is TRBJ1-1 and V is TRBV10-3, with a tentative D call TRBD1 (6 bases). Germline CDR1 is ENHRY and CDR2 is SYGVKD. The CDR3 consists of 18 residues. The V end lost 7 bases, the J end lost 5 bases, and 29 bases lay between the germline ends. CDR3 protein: CAITRRNRELSLWTEAFF. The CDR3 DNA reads TGTGCCATCACCCGTAGGAACAGGGAGTTATCCCTCTGGACTGAAGCTTTCTTT.